Listed here is a single T cell receptor (beta chain). Its antigen remains unknown. Indicated treatment: approximately nine-day PBMC culture with coronavirus spike peptide pools or control peptides (ViraFEST assay). PBMCs, plated at roughly 2.2 million per well, were grown in the presence of roughly 9.8 IU/ml IL-2 and around 10 ug/ml peptide pools. Replacement of half the medium with fresh IL-2 medium took place on days 3 and 7. Cultured CD4+ T cells had their DNA profiled by the Oncomine TCR Beta short-read assay. TCRdb passed the PCR reads through MiXCR, listing each CDR3 protein once. The sample carries approximately 12,000 distinct CDR3 sequences, 60% to 80% recorded once. The source of the sample is a study of vaccination and CD4 T cells after COVID-19. Overall study context: Every participant was given two doses of BNT162b2 or mRNA-1273 vaccine.

V was cut by 5 bases and J by 5 bases, with 18 bases left in between. CDR3 length: 15 amino acids. Looked up from germline, CDR1 is MDHEN and CDR2 is SYDVKM. This receptor was identified in a human donor who had recovered from COVID-19. The chain has TRBV28 and TRBJ1-2; D gene uncertain. The specimen sequenced was CD4+ T cells from blood, cultured in vitro. This chain's CDR3 is CASSTYSGRRYGYTF. The CDR3 DNA reads as TGTGCCAGCAGTACATACTCGGGCAGGAGATATGGCTACACCTTC.